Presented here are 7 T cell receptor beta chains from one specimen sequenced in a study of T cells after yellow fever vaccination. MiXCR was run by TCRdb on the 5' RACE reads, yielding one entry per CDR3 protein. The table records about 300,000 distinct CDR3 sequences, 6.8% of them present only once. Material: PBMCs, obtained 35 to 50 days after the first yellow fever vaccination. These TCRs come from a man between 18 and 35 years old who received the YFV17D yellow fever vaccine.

The CDR3 region is CASSHPKGAKNIQYF. The CDR3 DNA is TGTGCCAGCAGCCACCCGAAAGGAGCCAAAAACATTCAGTACTTC. The rearrangement uses TRBV4-2 and TRBJ2-4; unclear D gene. Germline CDR1 LGHNA, CDR2 YNFKEQ. CDR3 length: 15 residues. The V gene lost 3 bases and the J gene lost 0 bases, with 9 bases spanning the gap.

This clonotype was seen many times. CDR3 sequence: CASSYTGREQTNEKLFF. CDR3 coding DNA: TGTGCCAGCAGTTACACAGGGAGAGAGCAAACTAATGAAAAACTGTTTTTT. The rearrangement links TRBV6-5 to TRBJ1-4, with D perhaps TRBD1 (6 bases). V was trimmed by 2 bases and J by 1 base, leaving 14 bases between them. There are 17 residues in the CDR3. Germline V gives CDR1 MNHEY, CDR2 SVGAGI.

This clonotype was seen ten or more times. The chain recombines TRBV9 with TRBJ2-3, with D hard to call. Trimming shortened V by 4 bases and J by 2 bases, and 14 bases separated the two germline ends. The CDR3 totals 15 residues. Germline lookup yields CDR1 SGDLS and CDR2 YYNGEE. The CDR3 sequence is CASSPRSSYTDTQYF. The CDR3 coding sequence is TGTGCCAGCAGCCCCCGAAGCTCCTACACAGATACGCAGTATTTT.

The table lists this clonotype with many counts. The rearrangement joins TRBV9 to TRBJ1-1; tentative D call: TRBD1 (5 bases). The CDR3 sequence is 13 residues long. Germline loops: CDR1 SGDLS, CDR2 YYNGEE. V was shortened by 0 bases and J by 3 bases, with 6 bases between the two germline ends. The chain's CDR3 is CASSVEGDTEAFF. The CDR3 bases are TGTGCCAGCAGCGTAGAAGGGGACACTGAAGCTTTCTTT.

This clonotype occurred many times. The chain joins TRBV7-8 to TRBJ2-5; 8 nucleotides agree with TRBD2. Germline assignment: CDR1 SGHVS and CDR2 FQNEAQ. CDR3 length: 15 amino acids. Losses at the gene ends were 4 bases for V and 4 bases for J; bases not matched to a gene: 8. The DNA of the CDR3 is TGTGCCAGCAGCTCGTCCGCGGGGGGCAGAGAGACCCAGTACTTC. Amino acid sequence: CASSSSAGGRETQYF.

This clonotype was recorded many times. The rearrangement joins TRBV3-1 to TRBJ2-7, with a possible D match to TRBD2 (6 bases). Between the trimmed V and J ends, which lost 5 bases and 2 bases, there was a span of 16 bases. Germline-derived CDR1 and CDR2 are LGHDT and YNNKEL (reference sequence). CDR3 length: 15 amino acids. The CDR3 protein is CASSMGAGATYEQYV. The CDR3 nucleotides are TGTGCCAGCAGCATGGGAGCGGGTGCAACCTACGAGCAGTACGTC.

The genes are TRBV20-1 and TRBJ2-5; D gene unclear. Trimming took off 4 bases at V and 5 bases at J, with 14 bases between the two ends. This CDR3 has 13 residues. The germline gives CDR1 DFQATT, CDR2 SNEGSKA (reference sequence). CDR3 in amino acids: CSATSLSGETQYF. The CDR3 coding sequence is TGCAGTGCTACTTCTCTGAGTGGGGAGACCCAGTACTTC.